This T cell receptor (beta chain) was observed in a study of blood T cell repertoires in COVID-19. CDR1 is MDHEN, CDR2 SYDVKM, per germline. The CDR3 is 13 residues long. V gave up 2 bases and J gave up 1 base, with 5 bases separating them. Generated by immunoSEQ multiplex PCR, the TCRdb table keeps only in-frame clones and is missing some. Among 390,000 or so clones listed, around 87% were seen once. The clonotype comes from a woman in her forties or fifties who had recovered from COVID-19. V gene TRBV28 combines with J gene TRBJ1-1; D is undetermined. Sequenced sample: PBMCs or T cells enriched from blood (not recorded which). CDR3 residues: CASSLRRNTEAFF. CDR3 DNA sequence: TGTGCCAGCAGTTTAAGGAGGAACACTGAAGCTTTCTTT.